Below are 21 T cell receptor beta chains sequenced from a single sample in a study of blood T cell dynamics during melanoma immunotherapy. Sequenced by immunoSEQ multiplex PCR; TCRdb stores in-frame clones only, minus some. The table includes about 13,000 clones, 86% detected once. Time point reported: pre-treatment baseline. The sequenced sample was blood, obtained from a patient treated with checkpoint blockade. Receptors were obtained from a human donor with melanoma.

The chain recombines TRBV7-2 with TRBJ2-1; D possibly corresponds to TRBD2 (5 bases). CDR3 length: 12 residues. With 7 bases removed from V and 7 bases from J, the gap between germline ends came to 11 bases. The germline V gene has CDR1 SGHTA and CDR2 FQGNSA. CDR3 protein: CASIPPGNEQFF. In nucleotides, the CDR3 is TGTGCCAGCATCCCTCCGGGGAATGAGCAGTTCTTC.

The V gene is TRBV19, the J gene TRBJ1-3; D is perhaps TRBD1 (6 bases). The V gene's germline CDR1 is LNHDA and CDR2 SQIVND (reference sequence). The germline V and J ends were trimmed by 7 bases and 2 bases, with 12 bases remaining between them. This CDR3 is 14 amino acids long. The CDR3 sequence: CASTIQGTGNTIYF. The CDR3 DNA reads TGTGCCAGTACCATACAGGGAACTGGAAACACCATATATTTT.

The chain recombines TRBV12-5 with TRBJ1-5; D ambiguous. Germline CDR1 reads LGHNT; CDR2 reads FRNRAP. The CDR3 has 16 residues. The ends were cut back, 0 bases at V and 2 bases at J, with 11 bases in the middle. In DNA form, the CDR3 reads TGTGCTAGTGGTTTGGTATTGGGAGACGGCAATCAGCCCCAGCATTTT. Translation: CASGLVLGDGNQPQHF.

This chain connects TRBV19 to TRBJ2-3; TRBD1 matches 7 bases. The CDR3 has 14 residues. Germline-derived CDR1 and CDR2 are LNHDA and SQIVND (reference sequence). J gave up 2 bases and V 6 bases, and 5 bases lay outside the gene matches. The DNA of the CDR3 is TGTGCCAGTAGCCCGGGACAGTACACAGATACGCAGTATTTT. Residues: CASSPGQYTDTQYF. Together with reference TRBV19 and TRBJ2-3, the CDR3 gives the full variable domain: DGGITQSPKYLFRKEGQNVTLSCEQNLNHDAMYWYRQDPGQGLRLIYYSQIVNDFQKGDIAEGYSVSREKKESFPLTVTSAQKNPTAFYLCASSPGQYTDTQYFGPGTRLTVL.

V usage is TRBV19 and J usage is TRBJ2-2; tentative D call: TRBD2 (6 bases). Germline-derived CDR1 and CDR2 are LNHDA and SQIVND (reference sequence). V dropped 2 bases and J dropped 5 bases, with 15 bases sitting between them. The CDR3 consists of 16 residues. CDR3 region: CASSILSGGSTGELFF. CDR3 DNA: TGTGCCAGTAGTATACTATCCGGGGGTAGTACCGGGGAGCTGTTTTTT.

J is TRBJ1-5 and V is TRBV5-1; D perhaps matches TRBD1 (5 bases). Trimming cost V 4 bases and J 8 bases, with 16 bases left between them. From germline, CDR1 is SGHRS and CDR2 YFSETQ. The CDR3 is made up of 14 amino acids. CDR3 protein: CASSLGDQNKPQHF. The CDR3, as DNA: TGCGCCAGCAGCCTGGGGGACCAGAATAAGCCCCAGCATTTT.

The chain has TRBV6-5 and TRBJ1-2; 11 bases align to TRBD1. V was pared by 4 bases and J by 4 bases, with 8 bases of the junction left unmatched. There are 16 residues in the CDR3. Germline CDR1 reads MNHEY; CDR2 reads SVGAGI. This chain's CDR3 is CASSWTGGSQPYGYTF. CDR3 in DNA: TGTGCCAGCAGTTGGACAGGGGGCTCCCAACCCTATGGCTACACCTTC.

The J gene is TRBJ2-5, the V gene TRBV7-9; D uncertain. The CDR3 loop spans 13 amino acids. With 2 bases removed from V and 4 bases from J, the gap between germline ends came to 8 bases. Germline CDR1 reads SEHNR; CDR2 reads FQNEAQ (reference sequence). CDR3 residues: CASSLWGSETQYF. CDR3 bases: TGTGCCAGCAGCTTATGGGGTTCAGAGACCCAGTACTTC.

The rearrangement joins TRBV10-2 to TRBJ1-1; 9 bases are shared with TRBD1. The CDR3 consists of 15 residues. The junction had 6 bases not matched to a gene; V was cut back by 2 bases and J by 5 bases. Per germline, CDR1 WSHSY and CDR2 SAAADI. CDR3 sequence reads: CASSENRGPVTEAFF. Written as DNA, the CDR3 is TGCGCCAGCAGTGAGAACAGGGGGCCTGTTACTGAAGCTTTCTTT.

The chain is built from TRBV6-5 and TRBJ1-5, with 9 bases identical to TRBD1. Germline lookup yields CDR1 MNHEY and CDR2 SVGAGI. The CDR3 is 15 residues long. Trimming at V came to 6 bases and at J to 2 bases, leaving 5 bases not matched to a gene. The DNA for the CDR3 is TGTGCCAGCAGAGGGACAGGGAGCGGCAATCAGCCCCAGCATTTT. This translates into CASRGTGSGNQPQHF.

The chain has TRBV4-1 and TRBJ2-5, with D possibly called TRBD1 or TRBD2 (6 bases each). With 1 base removed from V and 5 bases from J, the gap between germline ends came to 14 bases. CDR3 size: 15 residues. The germline CDR1 and CDR2 sequences are MGHRA and YSYEKL. CDR3 protein: CASSQGGAGRETQYF. CDR3 nucleotides: TGCGCCAGCAGCCAAGGGGGGGCAGGGAGGGAGACCCAGTACTTC.

The chain combines TRBV9 with TRBJ2-6; D possibly corresponds to TRBD1 (6 bases). The CDR3 spans 16 residues. The germline V gene has CDR1 SGDLS and CDR2 YYNGEE. V lost 0 bases, J lost 2 bases, and 9 bases lay in between. The CDR3 nucleotides read TGTGCCAGCAGCGTAGGGTCAGGGGCTGGGGCCAACGTCCTGACTTTC. Encoded protein: CASSVGSGAGANVLTF.

This chain joins TRBV11-2 and TRBJ1-3; D unclear. Germline V gene data show CDR1 as SGHAT and CDR2 as FQNNGV. The CDR3 has 15 amino acids. The V end was cut by 1 base, the J end by 0 bases, with 7 bases between. Written as DNA, the CDR3 is TGTGCCAGCAGCTTAGTGGGATACTCTGGAAACACCATATATTTT. This sequence encodes CASSLVGYSGNTIYF.

The rearrangement joins TRBV25-1 to TRBJ2-5; TRBD2 matches 8 bases. Germline CDR1 MGHDK, CDR2 SYGVNS. Trimming cost V 4 bases and J 4 bases; bases outside gene matches: 8. The CDR3 is 15 amino acids. The CDR3 reads CASSAIAGIGETQYF. The CDR3 DNA sequence: TGTGCCAGCAGTGCCATAGCGGGGATCGGAGAGACCCAGTACTTC.

The rearrangement links TRBV18 to TRBJ1-1, with D uncertain. Germline CDR1 KGHSH, CDR2 LQKENI. The V and J ends lost 2 bases and 0 bases respectively, with 1 base between them. The CDR3 has 12 amino acids. The CDR3 reads CASSPLNTEAFF. CDR3 nucleotide sequence: TGTGCCAGCTCACCATTGAACACTGAAGCTTTCTTT.

The chain is built from TRBV5-6 and TRBJ2-2; tentative D call: TRBD1 (6 bases). The V end was cut by 0 bases, the J end by 0 bases, with 12 bases between. The CDR3 runs 17 residues. CDR1 is SGHDT and CDR2 is YYEEEE in the germline V gene. As DNA, the CDR3 is TGTGCCAGCAGCTTGGTACAGGGCATCGCGAACACCGGGGAGCTGTTTTTT. Amino acid sequence: CASSLVQGIANTGELFF.

This clone was seen a few times. The genes are TRBV7-2 and TRBJ2-2, with D possibly being TRBD1 or TRBD2 (5 bases each). V lost 0 bases and J 1 base, leaving 12 bases between the germline ends. The CDR3 totals 17 residues. Germline CDR1 and CDR2: SGHTA and FQGNSA. CDR3 in DNA: TGTGCCAGCAGCTTAGCGGGGCGACTAAGGAACACCGGGGAGCTGTTTTTT. Translating it yields CASSLAGRLRNTGELFF.

The chain employs TRBV28 and TRBJ2-7; D remains unclear. The V end lost 3 bases, the J end lost 3 bases, and 18 bases lay between the germline ends. The length of the CDR3 is 16 residues. CDR1 and CDR2 (germline): MDHEN, SYDVKM. CDR3 nucleotides: TGTGCCAGCAGTTTTCTAACCCTTAGATTATTCTACGAGCAGTACTTC. Its translation: CASSFLTLRLFYEQYF.

This chain links TRBV7-9 with TRBJ1-1; 11 nucleotides match TRBD1. The CDR3 has 16 residues. Germline V lookup: CDR1 SEHNR, CDR2 FQNEAQ (reference sequence). With V trimmed by 3 bases and J by 4 bases, 7 bases remained unmatched. The CDR3 loop is CASSFPAGTGGTEAFF. CDR3 in DNA: TGTGCCAGCAGCTTTCCCGCCGGGACAGGGGGCACTGAAGCTTTCTTT.

The rearrangement uses TRBV7-8 and TRBJ2-3; TRBD2 might be the D (6 bases). Germline V gene sequence: CDR1 SGHVS, CDR2 FQNEAQ. Trimming took 7 bases from V and 1 from J, leaving 15 bases between them. CDR3 length: 15 amino acids. The CDR3 is CASTLRDFGTDTQYF. The CDR3 DNA is TGTGCCAGCACCTTGAGGGACTTTGGCACAGATACGCAGTATTTT.

V and J are TRBV15 and TRBJ1-4; 8 nucleotides match TRBD1. CDR1 is LNHNV, CDR2 YYDKDF, per germline (reference sequence). Germline trimming cut 4 bases from V and 3 bases from J; bases unmatched to any gene: 7. The CDR3 is 16 amino acids. CDR3 sequence (DNA): TGTGCCACCAGCACCTATCAGGGGGCCTCTAATGAAAAACTGTTTTTT. This gives the protein CATSTYQGASNEKLFF.